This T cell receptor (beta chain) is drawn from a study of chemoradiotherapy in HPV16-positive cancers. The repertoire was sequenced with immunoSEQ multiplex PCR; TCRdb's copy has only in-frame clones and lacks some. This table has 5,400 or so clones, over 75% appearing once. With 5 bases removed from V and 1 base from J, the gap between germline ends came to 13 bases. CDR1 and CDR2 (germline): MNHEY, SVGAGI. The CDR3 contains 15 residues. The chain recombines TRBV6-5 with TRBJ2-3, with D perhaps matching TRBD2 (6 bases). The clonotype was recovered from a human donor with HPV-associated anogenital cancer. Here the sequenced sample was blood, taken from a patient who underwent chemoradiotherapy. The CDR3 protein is CASSLGTLRTDTQYF. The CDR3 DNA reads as TGTGCCAGCAGTCTCGGGACTCTCCGCACAGATACGCAGTATTTT.